These T cell receptor beta chains were read from a single sample in a study of cytomegalovirus exposure and HLA in healthy donors. Only in-frame clones appear in the TCRdb table, and some are missing; sequencing was by immunoSEQ multiplex PCR. Among more than 110,000 clones listed, 60% to 80% were seen once. Sequences were obtained from PBMCs. The source of these receptors is a woman in her 50s in good health and CMV-seronegative. Both conserved end residues are part of each CDR3. D genes are given only for firm matches. Some rows have no size entry. The others give once, few or many, or a class for an expanded clone.

TRBJ2-2	.	TRBV13	17	TRBD2	TGTGCCAGCAGCTTAGGCCTAGCGGGGGCCCGGACCGGGGAGCTGTTTTTT	CASSLGLAGARTGELFF
TRBJ2-5	.	TRBV5-1	16	TRBD2	TGCGCCAGCAGCTTGGCTATCGGGGGGGCAGGGGAGACCCAGTACTTC	CASSLAIGGAGETQYF
TRBJ2-3	.	TRBV6-6	14	TRBD2	TGTGCCAGCAGCGAGCGGGGCCGCACAGATACGCAGTATTTT	CASSERGRTDTQYF
TRBJ2-3	.	TRBV2	16	.	TGTGCCAGCAGTCCCTCCAGGGTGTTTAGCACAGATACGCAGTATTTT	CASSPSRVFSTDTQYF
TRBJ2-1	few	TRBV13	13	.	TGTGCCAGCAGCGGCCCCGGGAACAATGAGCAGTTCTTC	CASSGPGNNEQFF
TRBJ1-1	.	TRBV7-2	13	.	TGTGCCAGCAGCCCCAGGGTAGTCACTGAAGCTTTCTTT	CASSPRVVTEAFF
TRBJ1-6	.	TRBV19	15	TRBD1	TGTGCCAGTAGTAAGGGACAGGCCCGTAATTCACCCCTCCACTTT	CASSKGQARNSPLHF
TRBJ1-6	.	TRBV6-1	16	.	TGTGCCAGCAGTGAAGCTCGGAGCTCCTATAATTCACCCCTCCACTTT	CASSEARSSYNSPLHF
TRBJ1-2	.	TRBV2	13	TRBD1	TGTGCCAGCAGTTACCGGGACAGTTATGGCTACACCTTC	CASSYRDSYGYTF
TRBJ1-4	.	TRBV5-1	17	TRBD1	TGCGCCAGCAGCTTGGTTGGGTCCGGGACAGGAAATGAAAAACTGTTTTTT	CASSLVGSGTGNEKLFF
TRBJ2-1	.	TRBV27	19	TRBD2	TGTGCCAGCAGTTTATCAGGGCTAGCGGGGTTCTCCTCCTACAATGAGCAGTTCTTC	CASSLSGLAGFSSYNEQFF
TRBJ1-2	few	TRBV5-4	13	.	TGTGCCAGCAGGAGAGGAGGACCATATGGCTACACCTTC	CASRRGGPYGYTF
TRBJ2-6	.	TRBV7-6	16	.	TGTGCCAGCAGCTCCAGCGCAGGGTTCGGGGCCAACGTCCTGACTTTC	CASSSSAGFGANVLTF
TRBJ1-3	.	TRBV6-1	16	TRBD1	TGTGCCAGCAGTGAAGTACGACAGGGGGGTTGGAACACCATATATTTT	CASSEVRQGGWNTIYF
TRBJ1-2	.	TRBV5-8	14	.	TGTGCCAGCAGCTTGGATACAGCCTTCTATGGCTACACCTTC	CASSLDTAFYGYTF
TRBJ2-3	once	TRBV29-1	13	.	TGCAGCGTTGAAGGGAGGGTCCAGTATACGCAGTATTTT	CSVEGRVQYTQYF
TRBJ2-1	.	TRBV27	15	TRBD2	TGTGCCAGCAGAACAACTAGCGGCTCCTACAATGAGCAGTTCTTC	CASRTTSGSYNEQFF
TRBJ2-1	.	TRBV14	15	TRBD2	TGTGCCAGCAGCCGGCCCCTAGCGGGGGGGAATGAGCAGTTCTTC	CASSRPLAGGNEQFF
TRBJ2-1	.	TRBV27	13	TRBD2	TGTGCCAGCAGTACCGGGACTAGAAGTGAGCAGTTCTTC	CASSTGTRSEQFF
TRBJ2-5	.	TRBV7-6	15	.	TGTGCCAGCAGCCCTAATGGGGGCCTTGGGGAGACCCAGTACTTC	CASSPNGGLGETQYF
TRBJ2-2	once	TRBV11-3	13	.	TGTGCCAGCAGCTCGGCGCCGGGCGGGGAGCTGTTTTTT	CASSSAPGGELFF
TRBJ2-5	once	TRBV30	14	TRBD2	TGTGCCTGGAGGGGAGGGCGGGTCCAAGAGACCCAGTACTTC	CAWRGGRVQETQYF
TRBJ1-5	.	TRBV7-8	14	.	TGTGCCAGCAGCACAGGACAGAGCAATCAGCCCCAGCATTTT	CASSTGQSNQPQHF
TRBJ2-7	.	TRBV9	14	.	TGTGCCAGCAGCGTAGACGGACAGAACTACGAGCAGTACTTC	CASSVDGQNYEQYF
TRBJ1-3	.	TRBV4-3	14	.	TGCGCCAGCAGCCGGGGACTTTCTGGAAACACCATATATTTT	CASSRGLSGNTIYF
TRBJ2-2	.	TRBV5-1	16	TRBD1	TGCGCCAGCAGCTTGGTGGGGACAGGGGGCTCCGGGGAGCTGTTTTTT	CASSLVGTGGSGELFF
TRBJ2-2	.	TRBV6-4	13	.	TGTGCCAGCAGTGACCTGCGGACCGGGGAGCTGTTTTTT	CASSDLRTGELFF
TRBJ2-3	.	TRBV10-2	15	TRBD2	TGCGCCAGCAGTGAGTCGGGCGGGGGTGCAGATACGCAGTATTTT	CASSESGGGADTQYF
TRBJ2-1	.	TRBV6-6	12	TRBD2	TGTGCCAGCAGCGACGGGGGGATTGAGCAGTTCTTC	CASSDGGIEQFF
TRBJ2-3	.	TRBV5-1	15	TRBD2	TGCGCCAGCAGCTTGGATAGCGGGGGCACAGATACGCAGTATTTT	CASSLDSGGTDTQYF
TRBJ1-6	.	TRBV7-2	16	TRBD1	TGTGCCAGCAGCTTATCGGGGTGGGGACAGAGGACACCCCTCCACTTT	CASSLSGWGQRTPLHF
TRBJ1-1	.	TRBV28	15	TRBD1	TGTGCCAGCAACGGACAGGGGGTTTTGAACACTGAAGCTTTCTTT	CASNGQGVLNTEAFF
TRBJ2-6	.	TRBV7-2	17	.	TGTGCCAGCAGCTTAGTAGGGGCCAGCTCTGGGGCCAACGTCCTGACTTTC	CASSLVGASSGANVLTF
TRBJ2-7	.	TRBV7-8	13	.	TGTGCCAGCAGCTTCCAGATTACCTACGAGCAGTACTTC	CASSFQITYEQYF
TRBJ1-1	once	TRBV4-3	15	TRBD1	TGCGCCAGCAGCCAAGGACAGGGGTCCGACACTGAAGCTTTCTTT	CASSQGQGSDTEAFF
TRBJ2-7	.	TRBV2	11	.	TGTGCCAGTAAGGGGGGGTACGAGCAGTACTTC	CASKGGYEQYF
TRBJ2-4	.	TRBV6-6	16	TRBD1	TGTGCCAGCAGAGCCCCGGGACAGGAAGCCAAAAACATTCAGTACTTC	CASRAPGQEAKNIQYF
TRBJ2-1	.	TRBV4-3	13	.	TGCGCCAGCAGCCAACTCTCGGGACTTCCACAGTTCTTC	CASSQLSGLPQFF
TRBJ1-1	.	TRBV19	13	.	TGTGCCAGTAAATCCTCAGTGAACACTGAAGCTTTCTTT	CASKSSVNTEAFF
TRBJ1-1	.	TRBV7-9	18	.	TGTGCCAGCAGCTTAGCGAATAGGGCCCGGCAGGGGAACACTGAAGCTTTCTTT	CASSLANRARQGNTEAFF
TRBJ2-1	.	TRBV19	15	.	TGTGCCAGTAGTATAGAGGCAGGGGAGGGCAATGAGCAGTTCTTC	CASSIEAGEGNEQFF
TRBJ1-6	.	TRBV25-1	12	.	TGTGCCAGCAGTTCAAATAATTCACCCCTCCACTTT	CASSSNNSPLHF
TRBJ1-2	once	TRBV11-2	15	.	TGTGCCAGCAGCTTAGATAGGGGAGGGCACTATGGCTACACCTTC	CASSLDRGGHYGYTF
TRBJ2-3	.	TRBV4-2	19	.	TGTGCCAGCAGCCCACGACTTGGTAGCGGTAGAACTAGCACAGATACGCAGTATTTT	CASSPRLGSGRTSTDTQYF
TRBJ1-4	.	TRBV28	12	.	TGTGCCAGCAGGTTCCTCAGTGAAAAACTGTTTTTT	CASRFLSEKLFF
TRBJ1-1	once	TRBV5-1	13	.	TGCGCCAGCAGCCCGGGGGGGGACACTGAAGCTTTCTTT	CASSPGGDTEAFF
TRBJ2-6	.	TRBV19	15	.	TGTGCCAGTACCGAGGACATTTCTGGGGCCAACGTCCTGACTTTC	CASTEDISGANVLTF
TRBJ2-1	.	TRBV5-5	18	TRBD1	TGTGCCAGCAGTTCGGACAGGGGCCCGTCGGGCCTTAACAATGAGCAGTTCTTC	CASSSDRGPSGLNNEQFF
TRBJ1-4	.	TRBV10-1	14	.	TGCGCCAGCAGTGAGTCGGGCAGGAATGAAAAACTGTTTTTT	CASSESGRNEKLFF
TRBJ1-1	.	TRBV7-6	14	.	TGTGCCAGCAGCCCAGGGTTGATGAACACTGAAGCTTTCTTT	CASSPGLMNTEAFF
TRBJ2-1	.	TRBV7-2	15	.	TGTGCCAGCAGCTTATACGGGGGGACAAACAATGAGCAGTTCTTC	CASSLYGGTNNEQFF
TRBJ2-7	.	TRBV23-1	16	.	TGCGCCAGCAGTCAATCGCCTTCGAGGAGCTCCTACGAGCAGTACTTC	CASSQSPSRSSYEQYF
TRBJ2-7	.	TRBV7-6	14	TRBD1	TGTGCCAGCAGTCCTCGGGACAGCTCCTACGAGCAGTACTTC	CASSPRDSSYEQYF
TRBJ2-5	.	TRBV28	15	.	TGTGCCAGCAGCCGCCCGGAGCCGGGGAGGGAGACCCAGTACTTC	CASSRPEPGRETQYF
TRBJ2-7	.	TRBV5-1	12	.	TGCGCCAGCAGCTTTGCAGGGTCCGAGCAGTACTTC	CASSFAGSEQYF
TRBJ1-6	.	TRBV11-2	15	.	TGTGCCAGCAGAACCCAGGTCTCCTATAATTCACCCCTCCACTTT	CASRTQVSYNSPLHF
TRBJ2-1	.	TRBV5-1	13	.	TGCGCCAGCAGCTTGGTCAGGGGAGATGAGCAGTTCTTC	CASSLVRGDEQFF
TRBJ1-1	.	TRBV9	13	.	TGTGCCAGCAGCAACACAGGGATCACTGAAGCTTTCTTT	CASSNTGITEAFF
TRBJ2-6	.	TRBV19	15	TRBD1	TGTGCCAGTAGCCCGACAGGGGCTGGGGCCAACGTCCTGACTTTC	CASSPTGAGANVLTF